Each of the 2 T cell receptor beta chains below was sequenced from the same sample in a study of cytomegalovirus exposure and HLA in healthy donors. Both 60 Vbeta primers and 13 Jbeta primers went into the PCR. Using immunoSEQ multiplex PCR, the repertoire was profiled, and TCRdb retains in-frame clones only, with some absent. The sample lists roughly 200,000 clones, around 70% seen once, with roughly 2.8% in the top ten. Sample: PBMCs. The source of these receptors is a male donor in good health and CMV-seronegative.

This chain links TRBV10-3 with TRBJ2-4; 10 bases match TRBD2. J was trimmed by 5 bases and V by 10 bases; bases with no gene match: 2. CDR1 and CDR2 from the germline V gene are ENHRY and SYGVKD. The CDR3 extends over 12 amino acids. The CDR3 sequence: CATGLAENIQYF. CDR3 coding DNA: TGTGCCACCGGACTAGCGGAAAACATTCAGTACTTC.

The chain uses TRBV28 and TRBJ1-5; 7 positions agree with TRBD1. Germline V gene data show CDR1 as MDHEN and CDR2 as SYDVKM. CDR3 size: 15 residues. V shed 7 bases, J shed 0 bases, and the junction held 6 bases outside the gene matches. The CDR3 DNA reads as TGTGCCAGCACCAGAACAGGGGATAGCAATCAGCCCCAGCATTTT. Residues: CASTRTGDSNQPQHF.